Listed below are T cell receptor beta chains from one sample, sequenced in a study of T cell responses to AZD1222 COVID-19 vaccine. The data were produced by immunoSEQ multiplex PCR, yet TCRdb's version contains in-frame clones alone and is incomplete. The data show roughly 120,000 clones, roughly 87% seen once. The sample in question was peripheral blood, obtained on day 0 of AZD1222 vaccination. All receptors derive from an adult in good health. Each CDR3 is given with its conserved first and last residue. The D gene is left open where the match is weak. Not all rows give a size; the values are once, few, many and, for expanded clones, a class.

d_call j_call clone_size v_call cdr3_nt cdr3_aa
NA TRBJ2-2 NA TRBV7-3 TGTGCCAGCAGCTTAGGGTCGCTAGCTTACACCGGGGAGCTGTTTTTT CASSLGSLAYTGELFF
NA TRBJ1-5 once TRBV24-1 TGTGCCACCTCCGGGCCCTATAGCAATCAGCCCCAGCATTTT CATSGPYSNQPQHF
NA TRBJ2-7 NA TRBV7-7 TGTGCTAGCAGCTTAGCGCTCTTCCCTGGGGACGAGCAGTACTTC CASSLALFPGDEQYF
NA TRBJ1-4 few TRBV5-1 TGCGCCAGCAGCAAGGCGATTAATGAAAAACTGTTTTTT CASSKAINEKLFF
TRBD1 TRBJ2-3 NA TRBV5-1 TGCGCCAGCAGGCCGGGACAGGTGAACACAGATACGCAGTATTTT CASRPGQVNTDTQYF
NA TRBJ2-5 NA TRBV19 TGTGCCAGTAGTATATCTAGCTTTGAGACCCAGTACTTC CASSISSFETQYF
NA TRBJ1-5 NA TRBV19 TGTGCCAGTAGTATAATGGCGGGAACTAGCAATCAGCCCCAGCATTTT CASSIMAGTSNQPQHF
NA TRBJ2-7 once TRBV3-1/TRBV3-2 TGTGCCAGCAGTCGTAGGACCTTAACCTACGAGCAGTACTTC CASSRRTLTYEQYF
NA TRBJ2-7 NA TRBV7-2 TGTGCCAGCAGCCCGCGCCCAGGGTCCTACGAGCAGTACTTC CASSPRPGSYEQYF
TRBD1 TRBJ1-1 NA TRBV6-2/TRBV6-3 TGTGCCAGCAGTTACGGGACAGGGGCTGAAGCTTTCTTT CASSYGTGAEAFF
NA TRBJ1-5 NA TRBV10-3 TGTGCCATCAGTGAGTCGAAACTTAGCAATCAGCCCCAGCATTTT CAISESKLSNQPQHF
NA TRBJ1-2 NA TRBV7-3 TGTGCCAGCAGCTTAACACTAAGCAGGGTAGGGCAGCGGGATTGGGGGGGCTACACCTTC CASSLTLSRVGQRDWGGYTF
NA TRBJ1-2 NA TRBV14 TGTGCCAGCAGCCAACCAGGGGCATACAAGGATGGCTACACCTTC CASSQPGAYKDGYTF
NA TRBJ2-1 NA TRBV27 TGTGCCAGCACCAAAAAGGGGGGGCGGGTTGGCAATGAGCAGTTCTTC CASTKKGGRVGNEQFF
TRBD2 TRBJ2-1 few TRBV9 TGTGCCAGCAGCGCTAAATCCGGGACTAGCGGGAGTAGTGAGCAGTTCTTC CASSAKSGTSGSSEQFF
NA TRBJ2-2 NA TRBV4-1 TGCGCCAGCAGCCAACCGGGTGACACCGGGGAGCTGTTTTTT CASSQPGDTGELFF
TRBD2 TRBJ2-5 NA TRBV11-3 TGTGCCAGCAGCCCCAGGGAGGGGACGGAAGAGACCCAGTACTTC CASSPREGTEETQYF
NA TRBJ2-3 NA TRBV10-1 TGCGCCAGCAGTGACGGGACATGGGATACGCAGTATTTT CASSDGTWDTQYF
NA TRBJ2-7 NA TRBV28 TGTGCCAGCAGGCCTCAAGGGACGGCGGCCTACGAGCAGTACTTC CASRPQGTAAYEQYF
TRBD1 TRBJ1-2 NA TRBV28 TGTGCCAGCAGTTCGGGACAGGGAGGCTATGGCTACACCTTC CASSSGQGGYGYTF
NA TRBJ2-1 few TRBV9 TGTGCCAGCAGCCCAAACTCCTACAATGAGCAGTTCTTC CASSPNSYNEQFF
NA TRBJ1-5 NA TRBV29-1 TGCAGCGTTGGATCAGCAGGGGATCAGCCCCAGCATTTT CSVGSAGDQPQHF
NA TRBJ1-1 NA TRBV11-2 TGTGCCAGCCTCCCGGGTTCCGGCACTGAAGCTTTCTTT CASLPGSGTEAFF
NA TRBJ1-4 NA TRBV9 TGTGCCAGCAGCGTAAGGGGTTCCACTAATGAAAAACTGTTTTTT CASSVRGSTNEKLFF
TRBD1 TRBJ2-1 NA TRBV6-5 TGTGCCAGCAGCGCACAGGGGGTGTACAATGAGCAGTTCTTC CASSAQGVYNEQFF
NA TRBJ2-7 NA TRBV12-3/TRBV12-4 TGTGCCAGCAGTTTTGGGGTACCCTACGAGCAGTACTTC CASSFGVPYEQYF
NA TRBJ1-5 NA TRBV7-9 TGTGCCAGCAGCTGGACGGATGATAGCAATCAGCCCCAGCATTTT CASSWTDDSNQPQHF
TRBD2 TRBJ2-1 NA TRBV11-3 TGTGCCAGCAGCTTAGTCACTAGCGGGGGCCTTAGCTCCTACAATGAGCAGTTCTTC CASSLVTSGGLSSYNEQFF
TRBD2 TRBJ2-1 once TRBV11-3 TGTGCCAGCAGCTTAAGACTAGCGGGGGCCTACAATGAGCAGTTCTTC CASSLRLAGAYNEQFF
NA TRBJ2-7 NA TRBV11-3 TGTGCCAGCAGCTTGGCGGGCGAGCAGTACTTC CASSLAGEQYF
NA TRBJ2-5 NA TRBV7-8 TGTGCCAGCAGCACACTCATCACAGGGTGGGAGACCCAGTACTTC CASSTLITGWETQYF
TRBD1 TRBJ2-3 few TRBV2 TGTGCCAGCAGGTCCGGGACAGGGGGCATAGCGGGAGTCCCAGATACGCAGTATTTT CASRSGTGGIAGVPDTQYF
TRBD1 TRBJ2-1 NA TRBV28 TGTGCCAGCAGTTTAGAACAGGGGCCCTTTAGCGTCGGGTACAATGAGCAGTTCTTC CASSLEQGPFSVGYNEQFF
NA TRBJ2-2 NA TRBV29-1 TGCAGCGCTGGGTATGGGTTAGGAGGGGGAAACACCGGGGAGCTGTTTTTT CSAGYGLGGGNTGELFF
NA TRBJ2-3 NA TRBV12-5 TGTGCTAGTGGTTTGGTACGAGGTGCAGGAGAGACAGATACGCAGTATTTT CASGLVRGAGETDTQYF
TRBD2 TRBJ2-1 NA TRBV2 TGTGCCAGCAGTCAGAGCGGGGGGGTCAATGAGCAGTTCTTC CASSQSGGVNEQFF
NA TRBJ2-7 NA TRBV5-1 TGCGCCAGCAGCCCAATGGGCAGGGGAACCTACGAGCAGTACTTC CASSPMGRGTYEQYF
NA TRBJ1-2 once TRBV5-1 TGCGCCAGCAGTCCAGGGGAACTAAACTATGGCTACACCTTC CASSPGELNYGYTF
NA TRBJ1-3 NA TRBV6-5 TGTGCCAGCAGTATCCATACACGTTCTGGAAACACCATATATTTT CASSIHTRSGNTIYF
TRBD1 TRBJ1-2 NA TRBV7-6 TGTGCCAGCAGCTTAGAGACAGGGCGGAGCTATGGCTACACCTTC CASSLETGRSYGYTF
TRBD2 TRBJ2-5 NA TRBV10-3 TGTGCCATCAGTGAAACCCTGGAATGGACTAGCGGGAAAGAGACCCAGTACTTC CAISETLEWTSGKETQYF